The 30 T cell receptor beta chains below all came from one sample that was sequenced in a study of cytomegalovirus exposure and HLA in healthy donors. Vbeta (60) and Jbeta (13) primers were used in the PCR. Sequencing was performed with immunoSEQ multiplex PCR; in TCRdb, only in-frame clones are kept and a portion is missing. The profile shows approximately 160,000 clones, under 85% of them singletons. Sequencing was carried out using PBMCs. The origin of the receptors is a young woman in good health and CMV-seronegative.

The chain employs TRBV7-6 and TRBJ1-1; D gene ambiguous. Germline V CDR1 and CDR2: SGHVS, FNYEAQ. The CDR3 covers 13 residues. With 5 bases removed from V and 4 bases from J, the gap between germline ends came to 11 bases. This CDR3 is CASSVGLSTEAFF. The DNA of the CDR3 is TGTGCCAGCAGCGTGGGCCTAAGCACTGAAGCTTTCTTT.

This clone was found a few times. The chain employs TRBV19 and TRBJ2-3; 10 bases are a match to TRBD2. Looked up from germline, CDR1 is LNHDA and CDR2 is SQIVND (reference sequence). After removal of 3 bases from V and 1 base from J, the junction contained 7 bases not matched to a gene. This CDR3 spans 17 amino acids. CDR3 DNA sequence: TGTGCCAGTAGTATTGACCTAGCGGGGGATGGCACAGATACGCAGTATTTT. Its protein is CASSIDLAGDGTDTQYF.

This chain connects TRBV2 to TRBJ2-3; no definite D call. Per germline, CDR1 SNHLY and CDR2 FYNNEI. V was trimmed by 8 bases and J by 0 bases, leaving 9 bases between them. This CDR3 region has 13 residues. The CDR3 here is CASVIASTDTQYF. CDR3 DNA: TGTGCCAGCGTAATCGCGAGCACAGATACGCAGTATTTT.

The chain is built from TRBV2 and TRBJ1-4; 8 positions match TRBD1. This CDR3 has 15 amino acids. The V and J ends lost 3 bases and 4 bases, in that order; junction bases with no gene match: 4. Germline CDR1 is SNHLY and CDR2 is FYNNEI. The CDR3 here is CASSDLTGVNEKLFF. The CDR3 nucleotides read TGTGCCAGCAGTGACCTGACAGGGGTTAATGAAAAACTGTTTTTT.

The J gene is TRBJ1-2, the V gene TRBV5-6, with 8 positions matching TRBD1. Germline V gene sequence: CDR1 SGHDT, CDR2 YYEEEE. The CDR3 extends over 13 amino acids. The V segment lost 2 bases and the J segment 6 bases; nucleotides outside the gene matches: 3. DNA of the CDR3: TGTGCCAGCAGCTTCAGGGGGCTAAATGGCTACACCTTC. It encodes CASSFRGLNGYTF. Supplemented by reference TRBV5-6 and TRBJ1-2, the full variable domain reads DAGVTQSPTHLIKTRGQQVTLRCSPKSGHDTVSWYQQALGQGPQFIFQYYEEEERQRGNFPDRFSGHQFPNYSSELNVNALLLGDSALYLCASSFRGLNGYTFGSGTRLTVV.

This chain connects TRBV7-9 to TRBJ2-2; 7 positions agree with TRBD2. The CDR3 loop spans 14 amino acids. V shed 4 bases, J shed 9 bases, and the junction held 8 bases outside the gene matches. Germline CDR1 reads SEHNR; CDR2 reads FQNEAQ (reference sequence). For the CDR3, the DNA is TGTGCCAGCAGCTCCGCGCGGGGGTTCCGGGAGCTGTTTTTT. Residues: CASSSARGFRELFF.

The V and J genes are TRBV11-2 and TRBJ1-1, with D possibly TRBD1 on 5 matching bases. Germline CDR1 and CDR2: SGHAT and FQNNGV. The V end was cut by 2 bases, the J end by 8 bases, with 12 bases between. This CDR3 spans 13 amino acids. The CDR3 nucleotides are TGTGCCAGCAGCTTACGAAGACAGTTCGAAGCTTTCTTT. As protein: CASSLRRQFEAFF. The whole variable domain, remainder taken from reference TRBV11-2 and TRBJ1-1, is EAGVAQSPRYKIIEKRQSVAFWCNPISGHATLYWYQQILGQGPKLLIQFQNNGVVDDSQLPKDRFSAERLKGVDSTLKIQPAKLEDSAVYLCASSLRRQFEAFFGQGTRLTVV.

The gene calls are TRBV7-2 and TRBJ1-4; the D gene is possibly TRBD1 (6 bases). Trimming removed 5 bases at V and 7 bases at J, with 23 bases between. The CDR3 covers 17 residues. Germline CDR1 reads SGHTA; CDR2 reads FQGNSA. CDR3 protein: CASSAHDRGRGGEKLFF. The CDR3 DNA sequence: TGTGCCAGCAGCGCACATGACCGGGGCAGGGGCGGTGAAAAACTGTTTTTT. The full variable domain, in which reference TRBV7-2 and TRBJ1-4 provide the parts outside the CDR3, is GAGVSQSPSNKVTEKGKDVELRCDPISGHTALYWYRQSLGQGLEFLIYFQGNSAPDKSGLPSDRFSAERTGGSVSTLTIQRTQQEDSAVYLCASSAHDRGRGGEKLFFGSGTQLSVL.

Comments on this clone: An end of the junction differs from the germline gene, which may be a read error. The chain is built from TRBV7-9 and TRBJ2-7; D is uncertain. The germline V gene encodes CDR1 SEHNR and CDR2 FQNEAQ (reference sequence). The CDR3 spans 13 residues. The chain's CDR3 is CSSSLVESYEQYF. The CDR3 nucleotides read TGTTCCAGCAGCTTAGTAGAATCCTACGAGCAGTACTTC.

The V gene is TRBV7-9, the J gene TRBJ1-2, with TRBD1 as a possible D gene (5 bases). Germline CDR1 reads SEHNR; CDR2 reads FQNEAQ (reference sequence). The CDR3 runs to 13 residues. Trimming stripped 3 bases from V and 4 bases from J, with 9 bases between. The CDR3 here is CASSFDSPYGYTF. In DNA form, the CDR3 reads TGTGCCAGCAGCTTCGACAGCCCCTATGGCTACACCTTC.

The gene calls are TRBV5-4 and TRBJ2-1, with 11 bases that match TRBD2. Germline values: CDR1 SGHNT, CDR2 YYREEE (reference sequence). After removal of 2 bases from V and 9 bases from J, the junction contained 7 bases not matched to a gene. The CDR3 contains 15 residues. The CDR3: CASSFTSGSGSEQFF. In DNA, the CDR3 is TGTGCCAGCAGCTTCACTAGCGGGAGTGGGAGTGAGCAGTTCTTC.

The chain recombines TRBV2 with TRBJ2-5, with 9 bases identical to TRBD2. The J segment lost 5 bases and the V segment lost 3 bases, leaving 7 bases of the junction unmatched. The CDR3 is made up of 15 amino acids. CDR1 and CDR2 (germline): SNHLY, FYNNEI. The CDR3 protein is CASSEDSGGGETQYF. In nucleotides, the CDR3 is TGTGCCAGCAGTGAGGATAGCGGGGGTGGGGAGACCCAGTACTTC.

This clone was counted a single time. CDR3 DNA: TGTGCCAGCAGCCTATACAGGGTTAACACTGAAGCTTTCTTT. This encodes CASSLYRVNTEAFF. The genes are TRBV5-4 and TRBJ1-1; TRBD1 might be the D (6 bases). Germline values: CDR1 SGHNT, CDR2 YYREEE (reference sequence). Between the trimmed V and J ends, which lost 4 bases and 2 bases, there was a span of 12 bases. The CDR3 loop spans 14 amino acids.

This chain connects TRBV7-2 to TRBJ2-3, with unresolved D. This CDR3 has 16 amino acids. Germline V CDR1 and CDR2: SGHTA, FQGNSA. Trimming took off 1 base at V and 5 bases at J, with 16 bases between the two ends. This CDR3 is CASSLGTASWIDTQYF. Here the CDR3 DNA reads TGTGCCAGCAGCTTAGGTACAGCCTCATGGATAGATACGCAGTATTTT.

The chain couples TRBV5-1 to TRBJ2-2; D is unclear. V lost 0 bases, J lost 1 base, and 10 bases lay in between. Germline V CDR1 and CDR2: SGHRS, YFSETQ. This CDR3 is 16 amino acids long. CDR3 nucleotides: TGCGCCAGCAGCTTGGCAGGTCGGCTGAACACCGGGGAGCTGTTTTTT. Translating gives CASSLAGRLNTGELFF.

The count of this clone is one. An end of the junction differs from the germline gene, which may be a read error. The gene calls are TRBV5-6 and TRBJ1-2, with D possibly matching TRBD1 (6 bases). The CDR3 runs to 14 residues. The V gene's germline CDR1 is SGHDT and CDR2 YYEEEE. CDR3 in amino acids: CASNLVNRDDGYPF. DNA of the CDR3: TGTGCCAGCAACCTAGTGAACAGGGACGACGGCTACCCCTTC.

CDR3 amino acids: CASTTLAPQETQYF. As DNA, the CDR3 is TGTGCCAGCACCACACTAGCGCCCCAAGAGACCCAGTACTTC. The gene calls are TRBV7-9 and TRBJ2-5; 7 positions match TRBD2. Germline CDR1 SEHNR, CDR2 FQNEAQ (reference sequence). V shed 7 bases, J shed 1 base, and the junction held 6 bases outside the gene matches. This CDR3 has 14 residues.

The chain couples TRBV9 to TRBJ2-1; D is perhaps TRBD1 (6 bases). The germline V gene has CDR1 SGDLS and CDR2 YYNGEE. V was clipped by 0 bases and J by 5 bases, with 18 bases between them. The CDR3 runs to 17 residues. The CDR3 nucleotides read TGTGCCAGCAGCGTAGTGGGATCCAGGGGAGTAAACAATGAGCAGTTCTTC. Protein sequence: CASSVVGSRGVNNEQFF.

CDR3 nucleotide sequence: TGCGCCAGCAGCCCCAGGGATGGCCCCGCTTCCTACGAGCAGTACTTC. Protein: CASSPRDGPASYEQYF. The chain has TRBV5-1 and TRBJ2-7; possibly TRBD1 for D (5 bases). V dropped 4 bases and J dropped 1 base, with 18 bases sitting between them. Per germline, CDR1 SGHRS and CDR2 YFSETQ. The CDR3 runs 16 residues.

The V and J genes are TRBV5-4 and TRBJ2-7, with TRBD1 identical over 9 bases. This CDR3 is built from 15 residues. Germline V gene lookup returns CDR1 SGHNT and CDR2 YYREEE (reference sequence). V shed 3 bases, J shed 4 bases, and the junction held 8 bases outside the gene matches. CDR3 DNA sequence: TGTGCCAGCAGCTCCAGGGACAGGGTAGGATACGAGCAGTACTTC. It encodes CASSSRDRVGYEQYF.

V is TRBV5-6 and J is TRBJ1-2; D uncertain. Germline loops: CDR1 SGHDT, CDR2 YYEEEE. The CDR3 is made up of 11 amino acids. The ends were cut back, 3 bases at V and 5 bases at J, with 5 bases in the middle. The CDR3 loop is CASSSVYGYTF. CDR3 DNA sequence: TGTGCCAGCAGCTCGGTTTATGGCTACACCTTC.

V and J are TRBV27 and TRBJ2-7, with D hard to call. This CDR3 comprises 13 residues. V was pared by 2 bases and J by 5 bases, with 10 bases between. Germline V gene lookup returns CDR1 MNHEY and CDR2 SMNVEV (reference sequence). This chain's CDR3 is CASSLDAGHEQYF. The CDR3 nucleotides read TGTGCCAGCAGTTTAGATGCTGGGCACGAGCAGTACTTC.

The genes are TRBV5-6 and TRBJ2-5; 7 bases align to TRBD2. Germline trimming cut 1 base from V and 7 bases from J; bases unmatched to any gene: 10. Per germline, CDR1 SGHDT and CDR2 YYEEEE. The CDR3 is 15 residues long. CDR3 region: CASSLTASGRGTQYF. CDR3 DNA: TGTGCCAGCAGCTTGACGGCTAGCGGAAGGGGGACCCAGTACTTC.

CDR3 coding DNA: TGTGCCAGCAGCTTAGACAGTTACAATGAGCAGTTCTTC. Protein product: CASSLDSYNEQFF. The genes are TRBV7-9 and TRBJ2-1; no definite D call. Looked up from germline, CDR1 is SEHNR and CDR2 is FQNEAQ (reference sequence). This CDR3 has 13 amino acids. Trimming left V 1 base short and J 4 bases short, with 5 bases between.

The gene calls are TRBV5-6 and TRBJ2-3; 11 bases line up with TRBD2. V lost 5 bases and J lost 2; bases outside the gene matches: 4. Germline V gene sequence: CDR1 SGHDT, CDR2 YYEEEE. The CDR3 covers 15 residues. CDR3 sequence: CASSKGLAATDTQYF. For the CDR3, the DNA is TGTGCCAGCAGTAAGGGACTAGCGGCCACAGATACGCAGTATTTT.

This clone was counted once. The chain carries TRBV5-1 and TRBJ1-2; D uncertain. The germline V gene encodes CDR1 SGHRS and CDR2 YFSETQ. CDR3 length equals 16 residues. With 4 bases removed from V and 0 bases from J, the gap between germline ends came to 16 bases. CDR3 in DNA: TGCGCCAGCAGCCATTCAACAACCCTGTCTAACTATGGCTACACCTTC. This codes for CASSHSTTLSNYGYTF. The complete variable domain, with remaining parts taken from reference TRBV5-1 and TRBJ1-2, reads KAGVTQTPRYLIKTRGQQVTLSCSPISGHRSVSWYQQTPGQGLQFLFEYFSETQRNKGNFPGRFSGRQFSNSRSEMNVSTLELGDSALYLCASSHSTTLSNYGYTFGSGTRLTVV.

This clone was observed a single time. This CDR3 is also generated by other DNA sequences in the sample. The rearrangement uses TRBV27 and TRBJ2-7; D is possibly TRBD1 (5 bases). Germline CDR1 reads MNHEY; CDR2 reads SMNVEV (reference sequence). V shed 3 bases and J shed 0 bases, with 9 bases lying between them. The CDR3 extends over 14 amino acids. The CDR3 is CASSFTGSSYEQYF. The CDR3 DNA reads as TGTGCCAGCAGTTTCACAGGTAGCTCCTACGAGCAGTACTTC.

The genes are TRBV2 and TRBJ1-6; D is unclear. The CDR3 length is 12 residues. Germline CDR1 reads SNHLY; CDR2 reads FYNNEI. Trimming removed 6 bases from V and 14 bases from J, with 14 bases in between. DNA of the CDR3: TGTGCCAGCAGCCCCCGGGTCTCTTCCCTCCACTTT. This sequence encodes CASSPRVSSLHF.

This clone was picked up one time. The chain combines TRBV6-1 with TRBJ1-2; D gene ambiguous. Trimming cost V 0 bases and J 5 bases, with 7 bases left between them. CDR3 size: 13 residues. Germline-derived CDR1 and CDR2 are MNHNS and SASEGT. This CDR3 reads CASSEAWEYGYTF. For the CDR3, the DNA is TGTGCCAGCAGTGAAGCTTGGGAGTATGGCTACACCTTC.

The chain recombines TRBV18 with TRBJ1-2, with 7 bases matching TRBD1. CDR3 length equals 16 residues. The V gene end was trimmed by 2 bases and the J gene end by 2 bases; junction bases not matched to a gene: 8. CDR1 is KGHSH, CDR2 LQKENI, per germline. CDR3 sequence reads: CASSPGPQGQNYGYTF. The CDR3 DNA follows: TGTGCCAGCTCACCAGGCCCACAGGGGCAAAACTATGGCTACACCTTC. The full variable domain, rest sourced from reference TRBV18 and TRBJ1-2, is NAGVMQNPRHLVRRRGQEARLRCSPMKGHSHVYWYRQLPEEGLKFMVYLQKENIIDESGMPKERFSAEFPKEGPSILRIQQVVRGDSAAYFCASSPGPQGQNYGYTFGSGTRLTVV.